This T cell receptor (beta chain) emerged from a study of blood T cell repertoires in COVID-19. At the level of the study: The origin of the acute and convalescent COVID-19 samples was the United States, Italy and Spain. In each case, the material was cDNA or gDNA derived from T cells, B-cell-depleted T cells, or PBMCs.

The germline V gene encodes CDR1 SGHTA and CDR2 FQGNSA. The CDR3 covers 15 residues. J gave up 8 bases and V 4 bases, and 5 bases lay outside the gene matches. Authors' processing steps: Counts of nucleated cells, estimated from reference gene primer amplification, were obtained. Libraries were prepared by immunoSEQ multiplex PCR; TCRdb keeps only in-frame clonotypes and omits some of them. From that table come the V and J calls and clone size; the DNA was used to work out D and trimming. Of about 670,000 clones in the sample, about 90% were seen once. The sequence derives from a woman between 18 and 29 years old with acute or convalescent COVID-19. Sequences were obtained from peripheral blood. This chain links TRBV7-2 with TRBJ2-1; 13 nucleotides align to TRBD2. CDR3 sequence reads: CASSWPGTSGDEQFF. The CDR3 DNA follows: TGTGCCAGCAGCTGGCCTGGGACTAGCGGGGATGAGCAGTTCTTC.